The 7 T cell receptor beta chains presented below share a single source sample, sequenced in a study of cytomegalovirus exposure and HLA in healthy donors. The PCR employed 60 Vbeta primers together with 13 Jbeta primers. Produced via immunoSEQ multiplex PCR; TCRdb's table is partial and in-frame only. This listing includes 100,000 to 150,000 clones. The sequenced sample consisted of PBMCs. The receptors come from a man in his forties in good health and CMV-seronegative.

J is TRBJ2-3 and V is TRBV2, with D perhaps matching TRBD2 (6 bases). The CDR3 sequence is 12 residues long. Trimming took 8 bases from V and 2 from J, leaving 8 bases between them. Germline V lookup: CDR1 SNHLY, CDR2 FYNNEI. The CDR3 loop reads CASGGFTDTQYF. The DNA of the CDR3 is TGTGCCAGCGGGGGGTTCACAGATACGCAGTATTTT.

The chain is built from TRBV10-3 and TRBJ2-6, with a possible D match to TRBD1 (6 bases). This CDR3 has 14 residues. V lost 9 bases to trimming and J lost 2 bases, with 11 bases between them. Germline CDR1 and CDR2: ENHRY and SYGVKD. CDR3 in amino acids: CAILTGTGANVLTF. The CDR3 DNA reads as TGTGCCATTCTTACAGGGACTGGGGCCAACGTCCTGACTTTC.

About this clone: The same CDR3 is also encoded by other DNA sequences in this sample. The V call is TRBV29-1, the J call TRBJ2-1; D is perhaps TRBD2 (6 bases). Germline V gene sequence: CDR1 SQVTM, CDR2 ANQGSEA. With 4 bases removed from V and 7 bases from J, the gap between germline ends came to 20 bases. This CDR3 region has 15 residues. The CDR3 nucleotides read TGCAGCGTTGCCCCCGGGACGGGGCGGGGAAATGAGCAGTTCTTC. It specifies CSVAPGTGRGNEQFF.

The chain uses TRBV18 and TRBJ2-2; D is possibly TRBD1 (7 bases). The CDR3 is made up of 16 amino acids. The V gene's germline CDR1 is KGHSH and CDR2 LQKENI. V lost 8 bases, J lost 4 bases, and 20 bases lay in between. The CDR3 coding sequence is TGTGCCAGCCCAGGACCCTCAGGGGGAGGCACCGGGGAGCTGTTTTTT. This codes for CASPGPSGGGTGELFF.

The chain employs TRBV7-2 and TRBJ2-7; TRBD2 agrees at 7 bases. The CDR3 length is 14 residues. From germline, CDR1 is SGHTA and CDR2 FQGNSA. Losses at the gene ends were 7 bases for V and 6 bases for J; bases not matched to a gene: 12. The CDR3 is CASTHLRERSEQYF. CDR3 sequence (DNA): TGTGCCAGCACCCACCTGCGGGAGCGGTCCGAGCAGTACTTC.

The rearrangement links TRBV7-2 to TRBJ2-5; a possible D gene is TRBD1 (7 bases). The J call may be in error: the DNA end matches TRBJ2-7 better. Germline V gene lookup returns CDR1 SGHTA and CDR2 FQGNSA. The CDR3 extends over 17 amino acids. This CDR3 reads CASSPGGGSRSSLEQYF. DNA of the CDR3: TGTGCCAGCAGCCCTGGAGGGGGCAGCCGCTCCTCTCTCGAGCAGTACTTC.

The CDR3 nucleotides read TGTGCCAGCAGACTTACAGGGGGTGGTGAGACCCAGTACTTC. Translated: CASRLTGGGETQYF. The chain recombines TRBV27 with TRBJ2-5; TRBD1 agrees at 8 bases. The CDR3 is 14 amino acids. Germline V CDR1 and CDR2: MNHEY, SMNVEV (reference sequence). V was pared by 6 bases and J by 5 bases, with 8 bases of the junction left unmatched.